A single sample is the source of the 20 T cell receptor beta chains below, sequenced in a study of monozygotic twins with inflammatory bowel disease. TCRdb reprocessed the 5' RACE reads; each CDR3 protein has one entry and no DNA is given. The listing records about 170,000 distinct CDR3 sequences. Sequences were obtained from blood. All receptors come from a human donor with ulcerative colitis or Crohn's disease, or a healthy co-twin of an affected twin (not recorded which).

The CDR3 reads CSAPTQILSYEQYF. V and J are TRBV20-1 and TRBJ2-7. There are 14 residues in the CDR3. CDR1 is DFQATT and CDR2 is SNEGSKA in the germline V gene (reference sequence).

The genes are TRBV20-1 and TRBJ2-2; TCRdb's D call, TRBD2, is unchecked because there is no DNA. CDR1 DFQATT and CDR2 SNEGSKA come from the germline V gene (reference sequence). This CDR3 region has 16 residues. The CDR3 reads CSANPLAELNTGELFF.

The chain recombines TRBV5-1 with TRBJ2-1; as DNA is missing, the TRBD1 call by TCRdb cannot be tested. This CDR3 contains 15 residues. CDR1 is SGHRS and CDR2 is YFSETQ in the germline V gene. This CDR3 is CASSLVVGTNNEQFF.

This rearrangement joins TRBV20-1 to TRBJ2-3; TCRdb calls TRBD1, which cannot be checked without DNA. CDR3 size: 14 residues. Germline CDR1 DFQATT, CDR2 SNEGSKA (reference sequence). CDR3 sequence reads: CSASGGLEGDTQYF.

The CDR3 spells CASSFEAGELFF. The V and J genes are TRBV12-3 or TRBV12-4 and TRBJ2-2. This CDR3 has 12 amino acids.

V gene TRBV6-5 combines with J gene TRBJ2-7. This CDR3 has 15 residues. Germline V lookup: CDR1 MNHEY, CDR2 SVGAGI. The CDR3 loop reads CASSYSRDSSYEQYF.

The V gene is TRBV28, the J gene TRBJ2-7; the TRBD2 assignment by TCRdb is unverifiable without DNA. Germline CDR1 and CDR2: MDHEN and SYDVKM. The CDR3 has 19 amino acids. The CDR3 loop is CASSRVKPGLAGAVHEQYF.

The chain couples TRBV6-2 or TRBV6-3 to TRBJ2-7; TCRdb's assignment of TRBD1 cannot be checked, as there is no DNA. This CDR3 is 13 amino acids long. The V gene's germline CDR1 is MNHEY and CDR2 SVGEGT. CDR3 region: CASSDRFPYEQYF.

V and J are TRBV7-9 and TRBJ1-4. The germline gives CDR1 SEHNR, CDR2 FQNEAQ (reference sequence). This CDR3 has 16 amino acids. CDR3 residues: CASSSTGVERFEKLFF.

V usage is TRBV20-1 and J usage is TRBJ2-7. The germline CDR1 and CDR2 sequences are DFQATT and SNEGSKA (reference sequence). CDR3 length: 14 residues. This chain's CDR3 is CSARLLASMGEQYF.

This chain joins TRBV27 and TRBJ2-3; without DNA, the TCRdb call of TRBD2 cannot be checked. The CDR3 totals 14 residues. The germline CDR1 and CDR2 sequences are MNHEY and SMNVEV (reference sequence). CDR3 region: CASSKAGRLDTQYF.

V gene TRBV6-2 or TRBV6-3 combines with J gene TRBJ2-7; the D call from TCRdb, TRBD2, cannot be confirmed without DNA. CDR3 length: 16 amino acids. Germline V gene sequence: CDR1 MNHEY, CDR2 SVGEGT. The CDR3 protein is CASSYPLAEGTYEQYF.

The J gene is TRBJ2-7, the V gene TRBV11-2; checking the TCRdb D call of TRBD2 is not possible without DNA. This CDR3 spans 15 amino acids. Germline V gene sequence: CDR1 SGHAT, CDR2 FQNNGV. CDR3: CASSPSGGLRYEQYF.

The CDR3 sequence: CSAPRTGEQYF. The chain couples TRBV20-1 to TRBJ2-7; TCRdb's assignment of TRBD1 cannot be checked, as there is no DNA. The CDR3 consists of 11 residues. Germline-derived CDR1 and CDR2 are DFQATT and SNEGSKA (reference sequence).

The chain joins TRBV5-5 to TRBJ1-2; the TCRdb call, TRBD1, lacks DNA for checking. There are 16 residues in the CDR3. Germline V gene lookup returns CDR1 SGHKS and CDR2 YYEKEE (reference sequence). The CDR3 is CASSLGQGGGLYGYTF.

V gene TRBV7-9 combines with J gene TRBJ2-7; absent DNA, TCRdb's TRBD2 call cannot be checked. Germline V lookup: CDR1 SEHNR, CDR2 FQNEAQ (reference sequence). This CDR3 has 16 residues. CDR3 sequence: CASSTPASGSSYEQYF.

The rearrangement links TRBV7-2 to TRBJ1-2; TCRdb outputs TRBD1, but without DNA this stays unchecked. Looked up from germline, CDR1 is SGHTA and CDR2 is FQGNSA. This CDR3 has 14 residues. CDR3 sequence reads: CASSFPGRHYGYTF.

The rearrangement links TRBV2 to TRBJ2-2; TCRdb's D call of TRBD2 is untestable without DNA. From germline, CDR1 is SNHLY and CDR2 FYNNEI. The length of the CDR3 is 15 residues. This CDR3 is CASPRLAGVTGELFF.

The J gene is TRBJ1-1, the V gene TRBV20-1. The CDR3 spans 15 residues. CDR1 is DFQATT, CDR2 SNEGSKA, per germline (reference sequence). The CDR3 sequence: CSAPLGQVDNTEAFF.

This rearrangement joins TRBV6-1 to TRBJ1-1; the TCRdb call, TRBD1, lacks DNA for checking. Looked up from germline, CDR1 is MNHNS and CDR2 is SASEGT. This CDR3 is built from 15 residues. The CDR3 here is CASSMRLPWDTEAFF.